Each of the 20 T cell receptor beta chains below was sequenced from the same sample in a study of T cells in Graves' hyperthyroidism and ophthalmopathy. From RNA transcripts, TCR beta CDR3 regions were amplified. The HTBI primer set served for first-round RT-PCR of the TCR CDR3. TCRdb re-called the multiplex PCR reads with MiXCR, one entry per CDR3 protein. Of 350,000 or so distinct CDR3 sequences listed, 21% were seen once; the top ten hold under 55%. Sequencing used blood. All receptors derive from a woman aged 45-60 years with Graves' hyperthyroidism.

At least ten counts were recorded for this clonotype. The V gene is TRBV12-3 or TRBV12-4, the J gene TRBJ2-5, with D tentatively TRBD1 (6 bases). This CDR3 is 13 amino acids long. V lost 6 bases, J lost 5 bases, and 13 bases lay in between. CDR3 nucleotide sequence: TGTGCCAGCAGCCCAGGGGCCAGGGAGACCCAGTACTTC. This gives the protein CASSPGARETQYF.

The chain links TRBV20-1 to TRBJ2-1; D may be TRBD1 or TRBD2 (6 bases each). This CDR3 is 13 amino acids long. Trimming cost V 5 bases and J 5 bases, with 13 bases left between them. CDR1 and CDR2 from the germline V gene are DFQATT and SNEGSKA (reference sequence). DNA of the CDR3: TGCAGTGCTTGGGGGGACACCGACAATGAGCAGTTCTTC. Residues: CSAWGDTDNEQFF.

Concerning this clonotype itself: Possible read error: a much larger clone is one base away. This sequence joins TRBV5-4 and TRBJ2-5, with 12 bases aligning to TRBD2. The J call is in doubt because the DNA end fits TRBJ2-1 better. In germline, CDR1 is SGHNT, CDR2 YYREEE (reference sequence). This CDR3 comprises 15 residues. DNA for the CDR3: TGTGCCAGCAGTCCTAGCGGGGGGGCCGCAGAGACCCAGTTCTTC. Translated, it gives CASSPSGGAAETQFF.

J is TRBJ2-1 and V is TRBV3-1; TRBD1 is a possible D gene (6 bases). Trimming stripped 6 bases from V and 4 bases from J, with 16 bases between. Germline lookup yields CDR1 LGHDT and CDR2 YNNKEL (reference sequence). This CDR3 has 15 amino acids. The CDR3 nucleotides are TGTGCCAGCAGTCCTTACCTTGGACAGTACAATGAGCAGTTCTTC. This translates into CASSPYLGQYNEQFF.

This clonotype has a handful of counts. The chain recombines TRBV3-1 with TRBJ2-1; 11 nucleotides match TRBD2. This CDR3 has 15 residues. The trim removed 5 bases at V and 4 bases at J, leaving 4 bases unmatched. Germline V gene lookup returns CDR1 LGHDT and CDR2 YNNKEL (reference sequence). CDR3 region: CASSEGLAVYNEQFF. CDR3 sequence (DNA): TGTGCCAGCAGCGAGGGACTAGCGGTTTACAATGAGCAGTTCTTC.

The chain combines TRBV30 with TRBJ1-1; perhaps TRBD1 as D (5 bases). Germline V lookup: CDR1 GTSNPN, CDR2 SVGIG (reference sequence). The CDR3 runs to 12 residues. V shed 6 bases and J shed 3 bases, with 11 bases lying between them. Written as DNA, the CDR3 is TGTGCCTGTCTCTTGGGGCACACTGAAGCTTTCTTT. It is translated as CACLLGHTEAFF. The variable domain in full, with the rest retrieved from reference TRBV30 and TRBJ1-1, is SQTIHQWPATLVQPVGSPLSLECTVEGTSNPNLYWYRQAAGRGLQLLFYSVGIGQISSEVPQNLSASRPQDRQFILSSKKLLLSDSGFYLCACLLGHTEAFFGQGTRLTVV.

This clonotype occurred many times. V gene TRBV10-1 combines with J gene TRBJ2-1; D ambiguous. This CDR3 has 14 amino acids. Germline V gene data show CDR1 as WNHNN and CDR2 as SYGVQD (reference sequence). Trimming shortened V by 4 bases and J by 7 bases, and 14 bases separated the two germline ends. The CDR3 region is CASSVEKMGNEQFF. The DNA of the CDR3 is TGCGCCAGCAGTGTGGAGAAGATGGGGAATGAGCAGTTCTTC.

This clonotype was observed many times. The chain recombines TRBV9 with TRBJ2-3; possibly TRBD2 for D (6 bases). V was clipped by 4 bases and J by 7 bases, with 13 bases between them. The CDR3 length is 13 residues. From germline, CDR1 is SGDLS and CDR2 YYNGEE. The CDR3 reads CASSLNGGNTQYF. The CDR3 region has the DNA TGTGCCAGCAGCTTAAATGGGGGGAATACGCAGTATTTT. Variable domain in full (rest from reference TRBV9 and TRBJ2-3): DSGVTQTPKHLITATGQRVTLRCSPRSGDLSVYWYQQSLDQGLQFLIQYYNGEERAKGNILERFSAQQFPDLHSELNLSSLELGDSALYFCASSLNGGNTQYFGPGTRLTVL.

At least ten counts were recorded for this clonotype. The gene calls are TRBV11-2 and TRBJ2-1; TRBD2 is a possible D gene (7 bases). This CDR3 spans 15 amino acids. Trimming removed 6 bases at V and 8 bases at J, with 20 bases between. The germline V gene encodes CDR1 SGHAT and CDR2 FQNNGV. In DNA, the CDR3 is TGTGCCAGCAGTCAAAAGGGGGGGCCGGTTGATGAGCAGTTCTTC. Residues: CASSQKGGPVDEQFF. Filled out from reference TRBV11-2 and TRBJ2-1, the complete variable domain reads EAGVAQSPRYKIIEKRQSVAFWCNPISGHATLYWYQQILGQGPKLLIQFQNNGVVDDSQLPKDRFSAERLKGVDSTLKIQPAKLEDSAVYLCASSQKGGPVDEQFFGPGTRLTVL.

This clonotype was detected ten times or more. The chain links TRBV28 to TRBJ2-7, with 9 bases lining up with TRBD2. This CDR3 contains 14 residues. The J segment lost 5 bases and the V segment lost 7 bases, leaving 9 bases of the junction unmatched. Germline CDR1 and CDR2: MDHEN and SYDVKM. Here the CDR3 DNA reads TGTGCCAGCATCCGCGGGAGGGCCTTGAACGAGCAGTACTTC. Encoded protein: CASIRGRALNEQYF. The variable domain in full, with the rest retrieved from reference TRBV28 and TRBJ2-7, is DVKVTQSSRYLVKRTGEKVFLECVQDMDHENMFWYRQDPGLGLRLIYFSYDVKMKEKGDIPEGYSVSREKKERFSLILESASTNQTSMYLCASIRGRALNEQYFGPGTRLTVT.

This clonotype was counted ten times or more. This chain uses TRBV11-2 with TRBJ2-5, with D perhaps TRBD1 (7 bases). V was trimmed by 1 base and J by 5 bases, leaving 14 bases between them. The germline gives CDR1 SGHAT, CDR2 FQNNGV. CDR3 length: 15 amino acids. The CDR3 here is CASSLGAAGGETQYF. The CDR3 coding sequence is TGTGCCAGCAGCTTAGGCGCGGCAGGGGGGGAGACCCAGTACTTC.

This clonotype was observed a single time. A much larger clone is a single base away; this may be a read error. The chain employs TRBV5-1 and TRBJ1-1; unclear D gene. Trimming pared 4 bases from V and 0 bases from J, leaving 7 bases between. Per the germline V gene, CDR1 is SGHRS and CDR2 is YFSETQ. The CDR3 is 13 residues long. DNA of the CDR3: TGCGCCAGCAGCCAGTTCATGAACACTGAAGCTTTCTTT. The encoded protein is CASSQFMNTEAFF.

The DNA for the CDR3 is TGTGCCAGCAGTGACGGGATGGTGCCCCAGCATTTT. Translation: CASSDGMVPQHF. The V call is TRBV2, the J call TRBJ1-5; D is ambiguous. Trimming stripped 3 bases from V and 9 bases from J, with 9 bases between. This CDR3 comprises 12 residues. Germline lookup yields CDR1 SNHLY and CDR2 FYNNEI.

On this clonotype itself: A junction boundary mismatches the germline segment, possibly from a read error. This sequence joins TRBV19 and TRBJ1-1; D is unclear. This CDR3 is built from 13 residues. The germline V gene encodes CDR1 LNHDA and CDR2 SQIVND (reference sequence). CDR3 in amino acids: CASQQTMNAEAFF. The DNA for the CDR3 is TGTGCCTCCCAGCAAACAATGAACGCTGAAGCTTTCTTT.

This clonotype has ten or more counts. V usage is TRBV28 and J usage is TRBJ2-3; D is unclear. V was cut by 5 bases and J by 0 bases, with 12 bases left in between. The CDR3 runs 15 residues. The germline V gene encodes CDR1 MDHEN and CDR2 SYDVKM. The DNA of the CDR3 is TGTGCCAGCAGTACCTCGTCAGCTAGCACAGATACGCAGTATTTT. The encoded protein is CASSTSSASTDTQYF.

This clonotype was seen ten or more times. This chain connects TRBV11-2 to TRBJ2-5, with D hard to call. Germline CDR1 and CDR2: SGHAT and FQNNGV. The CDR3 is made up of 15 amino acids. Trimming took 4 bases from V and 2 from J, leaving 14 bases between them. The CDR3 spells CASSSRPSEQETQYF. The CDR3 DNA reads TGTGCCAGCAGCTCGCGGCCTTCCGAACAAGAGACCCAGTACTTC. The whole variable domain, remainder taken from reference TRBV11-2 and TRBJ2-5, is EAGVAQSPRYKIIEKRQSVAFWCNPISGHATLYWYQQILGQGPKLLIQFQNNGVVDDSQLPKDRFSAERLKGVDSTLKIQPAKLEDSAVYLCASSSRPSEQETQYFGPGTRLLVL.

This clonotype was recorded a few times. The V and J genes are TRBV6-2 or TRBV6-3 and TRBJ1-4; 9 nucleotides agree with TRBD1. Germline V gene lookup returns CDR1 MNHEY and CDR2 SVGEGT. The CDR3 is 13 residues long. V was clipped by 6 bases and J by 8 bases; unmatched bases: 4. CDR3 nucleotides: TGTGCCAGCAGGCGACAGGGGGGGGAAAAACTGTTTTTT. Amino acids: CASRRQGGEKLFF.

This clonotype was seen ten or more times. The chain uses TRBV9 and TRBJ1-2; D unclear. Trimming removed 0 bases at V and 4 bases at J, with 7 bases between. CDR1 is SGDLS and CDR2 is YYNGEE in the germline V gene. The CDR3 extends over 13 amino acids. This chain's CDR3 is CASSVDTAYGYTF. In nucleotides, the CDR3 is TGTGCCAGCAGCGTAGACACAGCCTATGGCTACACCTTC.

This clonotype was seen many times. This sequence joins TRBV6-1 and TRBJ1-4; TRBD1 might be the D (6 bases). Per the germline V gene, CDR1 is MNHNS and CDR2 is SASEGT. The CDR3 has 19 amino acids. Trimming took 5 bases from V and 13 from J, leaving 35 bases between them. The CDR3 nucleotides are TGTGCCAGCAGTCCCCGCCGAGCAGGGGAAAGAGCCGAAAAATCGGGACTGTTTTTT. Amino acid sequence: CASSPRRAGERAEKSGLFF.

V and J are TRBV15 and TRBJ1-1; 9 bases are shared with TRBD1. V trimming: 4 bases; J trimming: 5 bases; junction bases outside the gene matches: 11. The CDR3 is made up of 16 amino acids. Germline CDR1 is LNHNV and CDR2 is YYDKDF (reference sequence). CDR3 residues: CATSKGTGGAITEAFF. The DNA of the CDR3 is TGTGCCACCAGCAAAGGAACAGGGGGCGCGATTACTGAAGCTTTCTTT. The whole variable domain, remainder taken from reference TRBV15 and TRBJ1-1, is DAMVIQNPRYQVTQFGKPVTLSCSQTLNHNVMYWYQQKSSQAPKLLFHYYDKDFNNEADTPDNFQSRRPNTSFCFLDIRSPGLGDTAMYLCATSKGTGGAITEAFFGQGTRLTVV.